Shown below are 25 T cell receptor beta chains from a single sample sequenced in a study of Graves' ophthalmopathy and Graves' hyperthyroidism. TCR beta CDR3 regions were amplified from RNA transcripts. The first round was an RT-PCR with HTBI primers, and the second round was a multiplex PCR. MiXCR was run by TCRdb on the multiplex PCR reads, yielding one entry per CDR3 protein. This repertoire shows some 400,000 distinct CDR3 sequences, 18% found once; its top ten account for 1.6%. The sequenced material came from peripheral blood. The receptors here all came from a woman under 30 with Graves' ophthalmopathy.

Ten or more counts support this clonotype. A much larger clone sits a single nucleotide away, making a read error possible. This chain joins TRBV12-3 or TRBV12-4 and TRBJ2-2, with unresolved D. CDR3 length: 14 residues. The V and J ends lost 6 bases and 5 bases respectively, with 13 bases between them. CDR3 sequence (DNA): TGTGCCAGCAGGCCCGGGTCGAGTACCGGGGAGCTGTTTTTT. Protein: CASRPGSSTGELFF.

At least ten counts were recorded for this clonotype. V gene TRBV3-1 combines with J gene TRBJ2-2; 9 bases fit TRBD2. J was trimmed by 1 base and V by 4 bases; bases with no gene match: 4. Germline values: CDR1 LGHDT, CDR2 YNNKEL (reference sequence). The CDR3 loop spans 16 amino acids. In DNA, the CDR3 is TGTGCCAGCAGCCGGTATAGCGGGAGGAACACCGGGGAGCTGTTTTTT. Residues: CASSRYSGRNTGELFF. The full variable domain, with the rest looked up from reference TRBV3-1 and TRBJ2-2, is DTAVSQTPKYLVTQMGNDKSIKCEQNLGHDTMYWYKQDSKKFLKIMFSYNNKELIINETVPNRFSPKSPDKAHLNLHINSLELGDSAVYFCASSRYSGRNTGELFFGEGSRLTVL.

This clonotype was recorded at least ten times. A read error is possible here, since a much larger clone lies one base away. The chain employs TRBV12-3 or TRBV12-4 and TRBJ2-7, with a tentative D call TRBD1 (6 bases). The CDR3 loop spans 13 amino acids. V was cut by 7 bases and J by 1 base, with 11 bases left in between. The CDR3 DNA follows: TGTGCCAGCAACTTAAGGGGGTCCTACGAGCAGTACTTC. Translated, it gives CASNLRGSYEQYF.

This clonotype has ten or more counts. This chain connects TRBV6-2 or TRBV6-3 to TRBJ2-2, with D tentatively TRBD2 (5 bases). CDR1 MNHEY and CDR2 SVGEGT come from the germline V gene. CDR3 length: 16 amino acids. The germline V and J ends were trimmed by 2 bases and 0 bases, with 10 bases remaining between them. This CDR3 reads CASSYSAGSNTGELFF. The CDR3 nucleotides are TGTGCCAGCAGTTACAGTGCGGGCTCGAACACCGGGGAGCTGTTTTTT.

The chain joins TRBV29-1 to TRBJ1-1; a weak D match, TRBD1 (5 bases). Germline V gives CDR1 SQVTM, CDR2 ANQGSEA. The CDR3 contains 13 residues. The V gene lost 4 bases and the J gene lost 5 bases, with 14 bases spanning the gap. The CDR3 is CSVVTGEGTEAFF. CDR3 DNA sequence: TGCAGCGTTGTTACCGGGGAGGGGACTGAAGCTTTCTTT.

This clonotype was observed at least ten times. The chain has TRBV7-9 and TRBJ1-1; 11 nucleotides align to TRBD1. The V segment lost 1 base and the J segment 7 bases; nucleotides outside the gene matches: 5. Germline CDR1 SEHNR, CDR2 FQNEAQ (reference sequence). This CDR3 spans 15 amino acids. The chain's CDR3 is CASSLDGQGAYEAFF. The CDR3 coding sequence is TGTGCCAGCAGCTTAGACGGACAGGGGGCGTATGAAGCTTTCTTT.

This clonotype was seen ten or more times. The rearrangement links TRBV28 to TRBJ1-2; TRBD1 is a possible D gene (5 bases). Germline V gene sequence: CDR1 MDHEN, CDR2 SYDVKM. This CDR3 has 14 residues. V was shortened by 4 bases and J by 6 bases, with 15 bases between the two germline ends. This CDR3 is CASSSHGTGHGYTF. The CDR3 region has the DNA TGTGCCAGCAGTTCTCACGGGACCGGGCATGGCTACACCTTC.

This clonotype was recorded many times. This sequence joins TRBV6-2 or TRBV6-3 and TRBJ2-6; 7 bases map to TRBD1. V lost 7 bases, J lost 4 bases, and 16 bases stayed unmatched. Germline V gene lookup returns CDR1 MNHEY and CDR2 SVGEGT. CDR3 length: 18 amino acids. The CDR3 DNA sequence: TGTGCCAGCATCCGACCGGGACAGCGAAGATCAGGGGCCAACGTCCTGACTTTC. Translating gives CASIRPGQRRSGANVLTF.

The CDR3 spells CASGLASRVWDEQYF. The CDR3 DNA follows: TGTGCTAGTGGTTTGGCGAGCAGGGTCTGGGACGAGCAGTACTTC. This chain uses TRBV12-5 with TRBJ2-7; a weak D match, TRBD1 (5 bases). CDR3 size: 15 residues. Germline CDR1 reads LGHNT; CDR2 reads FRNRAP. V dropped 1 base and J dropped 5 bases, with 15 bases sitting between them. The full variable domain, with the rest looked up from reference TRBV12-5 and TRBJ2-7, is DARVTQTPRHKVTEMGQEVTMRCQPILGHNTVFWYRQTMMQGLELLAYFRNRAPLDDSGMPKDRFSAEMPDATLATLKIQPSEPRDSAVYFCASGLASRVWDEQYFGPGTRLTVT.

In regard to this clonotype: Relative to the germline gene, one junction end is altered; a read error may explain this. J is TRBJ2-5 and V is TRBV5-5; unclear D gene. Germline assignment: CDR1 SGHKS and CDR2 YYEKEE (reference sequence). This CDR3 contains 13 residues. CDR3 in DNA: TGTGCCAGCGGCTTGGCCGGTACGGAGACCCAGTACTTC. Translating it yields CASGLAGTETQYF.

This clonotype was counted a single time. The V gene is TRBV7-1, the J gene TRBJ2-2, with a possible D match to TRBD2 (5 bases). TRBV7-1 is sorted into the ORF group, with uncertain function. This CDR3 has 18 residues. V shed 5 bases and J shed 0 bases, with 19 bases lying between them. In DNA form, the CDR3 reads TGTGCCAGCAGCCCCAAGGAGGCTTCTCATACGAACACCGGGGAGCTGTTTTTT. Protein sequence: CASSPKEASHTNTGELFF.

This clonotype was counted ten times or more. A read error is likely, as this CDR3 ends without the conserved phenylalanine or tryptophan. The chain is built from TRBV28 and TRBJ2-7; D unclear. V dropped 5 bases and J dropped 3 bases, with 5 bases sitting between them. CDR3 length: 11 residues. Germline assignment: CDR1 MDHEN and CDR2 SYDVKM. The chain's CDR3 is CASSTYYEQYS. CDR3 nucleotides: TGTGCCAGCAGTACATACTACGAGCAGTACTCC.

In its sample, this clonotype was seen many times. The chain combines TRBV6-1 with TRBJ2-5, with unresolved D. This CDR3 is 14 amino acids long. Trimming cost V 6 bases and J 1 base, with 12 bases left between them. Looked up from germline, CDR1 is MNHNS and CDR2 is SASEGT. CDR3 sequence: CASRESNSQETQYF. Here the CDR3 DNA reads TGTGCCAGCAGAGAATCGAATTCCCAAGAGACCCAGTACTTC.

This clonotype was recorded at least ten times. The rearrangement uses TRBV4-3 and TRBJ2-6, with no clear D. Trimming took 1 base from V and 0 from J, leaving 4 bases between them. CDR1 LGHNA and CDR2 YSLEER come from the germline V gene. The CDR3 has 15 residues. CDR3 nucleotide sequence: TGCGCCAGCAGCCAAGTAGGCTCTGGGGCCAACGTCCTGACTTTC. This sequence encodes CASSQVGSGANVLTF.

At least ten counts were recorded for this clonotype. This chain connects TRBV4-3 to TRBJ1-5, with D uncertain. V gave up 0 bases and J gave up 7 bases, with 10 bases separating them. The CDR3 has 14 amino acids. The germline V gene encodes CDR1 LGHNA and CDR2 YSLEER. As DNA, the CDR3 is TGCGCCAGCAGCCAAGATATACTAGGGCAGCCCCAGCATTTT. It specifies CASSQDILGQPQHF.

This clonotype was observed at least ten times. This chain links TRBV6-2 or TRBV6-3 with TRBJ1-6; unclear D gene. V lost 4 bases and J 5 bases, leaving 12 bases between the germline ends. Germline V lookup: CDR1 MNHEY, CDR2 SVGEGT. CDR3 size: 15 residues. CDR3 protein: CASSSRTTDNSPLHF. In DNA, the CDR3 is TGTGCCAGCAGTTCCCGGACCACTGATAATTCACCCCTCCACTTT.

V and J are TRBV12-3 or TRBV12-4 and TRBJ1-1; possibly TRBD1 for D (5 bases). This CDR3 has 11 residues. Between the trimmed V and J ends, which lost 5 bases and 13 bases, there was a span of 14 bases. The CDR3 DNA reads TGTGCCAGCAGTCAAAGACAGAAGGGTTTCTTT. This sequence encodes CASSQRQKGFF.

This clonotype was picked up many times. V usage is TRBV12-3 or TRBV12-4 and J usage is TRBJ2-2; no clear D gene. Trimming took off 3 bases at V and 4 bases at J, with 18 bases between the two ends. This CDR3 contains 17 residues. The CDR3 DNA reads TGTGCCAGCAGTTTTTTGCAGCCAAAGTTAATCACCGGGGAGCTGTTTTTT. Translating gives CASSFLQPKLITGELFF.

This clonotype appeared many times. The chain employs TRBV5-1 and TRBJ2-2, with 10 bases fitting TRBD2. This CDR3 has 15 residues. The junction had 6 bases not matched to a gene; V was cut back by 6 bases and J by 4 bases. Germline V gene data show CDR1 as SGHRS and CDR2 as YFSETQ. This CDR3 is CASTVKREGTGELFF. The DNA of the CDR3 is TGCGCCAGCACCGTTAAGCGGGAGGGCACCGGGGAGCTGTTTTTT.

This clonotype was counted ten times or more. The chain employs TRBV13 and TRBJ2-7, with TRBD1 identical over 7 bases. V trimming: 5 bases; J trimming: 7 bases; junction bases outside the gene matches: 14. The CDR3 has 15 amino acids. The germline CDR1 and CDR2 sequences are PRHDT and FYEKMQ (reference sequence). This CDR3 reads CASSITSGSRGEQYF. Here the CDR3 DNA reads TGTGCCAGCAGCATCACGTCAGGGAGCAGGGGGGAGCAGTACTTC.

The table lists this clonotype with many counts. J is TRBJ2-7 and V is TRBV12-3 or TRBV12-4; D may match TRBD1 or TRBD2 (5 bases each). The CDR3 totals 15 residues. V was trimmed by 5 bases and J by 2 bases, leaving 16 bases between them. CDR3 coding DNA: TGTGCCAGCAGTCCGGGACCCTTAGGTCCCTACGAGCAGTACTTC. Protein sequence: CASSPGPLGPYEQYF.

This clonotype has ten or more counts. The chain joins TRBV19 to TRBJ1-1; maybe TRBD1 (5 bases). CDR3 length equals 13 residues. The V end lost 7 bases, the J end lost 0 bases, and 9 bases lay between the germline ends. CDR1 is LNHDA, CDR2 SQIVND, per germline (reference sequence). The CDR3 loop reads CASKQGLNTEAFF. CDR3 nucleotides: TGTGCCAGTAAGCAGGGCCTGAACACTGAAGCTTTCTTT.

In its sample, this clonotype was seen many times. This chain uses TRBV11-2 with TRBJ1-2; no clear D. CDR3 length: 14 residues. V lost 4 bases, J lost 8 bases, and 17 bases lay in between. Germline assignment: CDR1 SGHAT and CDR2 FQNNGV. CDR3 sequence: CASSSLRQALGYTF. CDR3 DNA: TGTGCCAGCAGCTCCCTCCGGCAGGCCCTCGGCTACACCTTC.

This clonotype was seen ten or more times. V and J are TRBV4-3 and TRBJ1-5, with D unclear. The CDR3 length is 13 residues. The V gene lost 0 bases and the J gene lost 9 bases, with 9 bases spanning the gap. CDR1 and CDR2 (germline): LGHNA, YSLEER. DNA for the CDR3: TGCGCCAGCAGCCAAGATGTCATGACGCCCCAGCATTTT. Its protein is CASSQDVMTPQHF.

This clonotype has a count of ten or more. V gene TRBV12-3 or TRBV12-4 combines with J gene TRBJ1-3; no clear D gene. The CDR3 spans 11 residues. V was trimmed by 6 bases and J by 13 bases, leaving 13 bases between them. The chain's CDR3 is CASREQYWIYF. CDR3 coding DNA: TGTGCCAGCAGGGAACAGTACTGGATATATTTT.